These 23 T cell receptor beta chains were sequenced from one sample in a study of T-cell reconstitution after alpha-beta-depleted transplantation in children. This sample's TCRbeta library carried unique molecular identifier barcodes. TCRdb reanalysed the PCR reads using MiXCR and keeps one entry per CDR3 protein. The data contain 440,000 or so distinct CDR3 sequences, roughly 43% of them singletons. The specimen was PBMCs, collected before TCRalphabeta/CD19-depleted stem cell transplant. These receptors were obtained from a girl aged 2 to 10 with aplastic anemia, due to receive a stem cell transplant.

This clonotype was seen a handful of times. The rearrangement links TRBV5-1 to TRBJ2-1, with a tentative D call TRBD2 (6 bases). With 4 bases removed from V and 1 base from J, the gap between germline ends came to 9 bases. The CDR3 spans 14 residues. Germline-derived CDR1 and CDR2 are SGHRS and YFSETQ. The CDR3 region has the DNA TGCGCCAGCAGCCCGGGGGTGTCCTACAATGAGCAGTTCTTC. Protein product: CASSPGVSYNEQFF.

The rearrangement joins TRBV4-3 to TRBJ1-1; D not resolved. Trimming cost V 4 bases and J 3 bases, with 12 bases left between them. In germline, CDR1 is LGHNA, CDR2 YSLEER. The length of the CDR3 is 14 residues. CDR3 sequence reads: CASSLGRQDTEAFF. CDR3 bases: TGCGCCAGCAGCCTAGGAAGACAAGACACTGAAGCTTTCTTT.

This clonotype occurred many times. The genes are TRBV5-1 and TRBJ2-1; TRBD2 matches 10 bases. This CDR3 contains 14 residues. Trimming took 5 bases from V and 8 from J; bases not matched to a gene: 7. CDR1 and CDR2 from the germline V gene are SGHRS and YFSETQ. DNA of the CDR3: TGCGCCAGCAGTTCTCTAGCGGGAGTGGATGAGCAGTTCTTC. Translated: CASSSLAGVDEQFF.

This clonotype was detected only a few times. The chain recombines TRBV5-4 with TRBJ1-1; a weak D match, TRBD1 (5 bases). The CDR3 runs to 15 residues. Trimming stripped 7 bases from V and 1 base from J, with 17 bases between. Germline V gene lookup returns CDR1 SGHNT and CDR2 YYREEE (reference sequence). CDR3 protein: CASAIGGAWNTEAFF. CDR3 sequence (DNA): TGTGCCAGCGCCATTGGCGGGGCTTGGAACACTGAAGCTTTCTTT. The whole variable domain, remainder taken from reference TRBV5-4 and TRBJ1-1, is ETGVTQSPTHLIKTRGQQVTLRCSSQSGHNTVSWYQQALGQGPQFIFQYYREEENGRGNFPPRFSGLQFPNYSSELNVNALELDDSALYLCASAIGGAWNTEAFFGQGTRLTVV.

V usage is TRBV5-5 and J usage is TRBJ2-7; TRBD2 might be the D (6 bases). Germline CDR1 and CDR2: SGHKS and YYEKEE (reference sequence). This CDR3 has 13 residues. Trimming stripped 7 bases from V and 5 bases from J, with 16 bases between. CDR3 nucleotides: TGTGCCAGCCCCTCGGAGGGGTTCGACGAGCAGTACTTC. Encoded protein: CASPSEGFDEQYF.

This clonotype was detected a few times. The genes are TRBV14 and TRBJ2-6, with D perhaps TRBD2 (6 bases). The CDR3 is 21 residues long. The germline V gene encodes CDR1 SGHDN and CDR2 FVKESK. Trimming shortened V by 0 bases and J by 0 bases, and 21 bases separated the two germline ends. This CDR3 is CASSQENTGTLYRSGANVLTF. The CDR3 DNA reads as TGTGCCAGCAGCCAAGAAAATACCGGGACTTTGTATCGCTCTGGGGCCAACGTCCTGACTTTC.

CDR3 protein: CASSHPGQGLYEQYF. The CDR3 DNA sequence: TGCGCCAGCAGCCACCCGGGACAGGGACTCTACGAGCAGTACTTC. J is TRBJ2-7 and V is TRBV4-1; 9 bases are a match to TRBD1. Germline CDR1 and CDR2: MGHRA and YSYEKL. This CDR3 contains 15 residues. V was clipped by 3 bases and J by 3 bases; unmatched bases: 6.

This clonotype has ten or more counts. This sequence joins TRBV5-6 and TRBJ2-5; TRBD2 agrees at 14 bases. CDR3 size: 18 residues. Germline V gene data show CDR1 as SGHDT and CDR2 as YYEEEE. The V segment lost 4 bases and the J segment 4 bases; nucleotides outside the gene matches: 12. The CDR3 nucleotides read TGTGCCAGCAGCCCGGGGACTAGCGGGAGTTCTTTCGGAGAGACCCAGTACTTC. Translating it yields CASSPGTSGSSFGETQYF.

There are many counts of this clonotype. J is TRBJ2-1 and V is TRBV20-1; 12 nucleotides match TRBD2. This CDR3 is built from 15 residues. Germline-derived CDR1 and CDR2 are DFQATT and SNEGSKA (reference sequence). Trimming at V came to 6 bases and at J to 7 bases, leaving 10 bases not matched to a gene. The CDR3 sequence: CSAFVGTSGRNEQFF. In DNA, the CDR3 is TGCAGTGCCTTTGTAGGTACTAGCGGGAGGAATGAGCAGTTCTTC.

Notes on this clonotype: A much larger clone differs by one base, so this may be a read error. The V gene is TRBV7-2, the J gene TRBJ2-1; D is possibly TRBD2 (6 bases). In germline, CDR1 is SGHTA, CDR2 FQGNSA. The CDR3 loop spans 13 amino acids. The CDR3 loop reads CASSSRGDREQSF. The CDR3 nucleotides read TGTGCCAGCAGCTCCCGGGGCGACCGGGAGCAGTCCTTC.

J is TRBJ2-7 and V is TRBV15; 10 positions agree with TRBD1. This CDR3 spans 14 amino acids. The junction had 4 bases not matched to a gene; V was cut back by 5 bases and J by 3 bases. CDR1 and CDR2 (germline): LNHNV, YYDKDF (reference sequence). Here the CDR3 DNA reads TGTGCCACCAGCTGGGACAGGGGCGTCTACGAGCAGTACTTC. Its translation is CATSWDRGVYEQYF.

Only a few counts were recorded for this clonotype. The chain links TRBV7-2 to TRBJ2-5, with D possibly being TRBD2 (6 bases). The ends were cut back, 6 bases at V and 5 bases at J, with 19 bases in the middle. CDR3 length: 15 amino acids. Germline assignment: CDR1 SGHTA and CDR2 FQGNSA. The CDR3: CASSRSLAVGETQYF. In nucleotides, the CDR3 is TGTGCCAGCAGTCGATCCTTAGCGGTGGGGGAGACCCAGTACTTC.

V is TRBV12-3 or TRBV12-4 and J is TRBJ2-7, with 11 positions matching TRBD2. CDR3 size: 15 residues. With 8 bases clipped from V and 0 bases from J, the junction kept 6 bases outside the gene matches. The CDR3 bases are TGTGCCAGCTCGACTAGCGGGACTGACTCCTACGAGCAGTACTTC. Its protein is CASSTSGTDSYEQYF.

This sequence joins TRBV20-1 and TRBJ2-7, with 12 bases lining up with TRBD2. The V gene end was trimmed by 4 bases and the J gene end by 6 bases; junction bases not matched to a gene: 7. Per the germline V gene, CDR1 is DFQATT and CDR2 is SNEGSKA (reference sequence). This CDR3 region has 14 residues. The CDR3 reads CSATLLAGGGEQYF. The CDR3 region has the DNA TGCAGTGCTACTCTCCTAGCGGGAGGGGGCGAGCAGTACTTC.

Ten or more counts support this clonotype. V is TRBV4-2 and J is TRBJ2-1, with 11 bases aligning to TRBD2. The trim removed 5 bases at V and 1 base at J, leaving 13 bases unmatched. Germline assignment: CDR1 LGHNA and CDR2 YNFKEQ. The CDR3 has 19 amino acids. CDR3 region: CASSKGIAGGPRSYNEQFF. In DNA, the CDR3 is TGTGCCAGCAGCAAGGGGATAGCGGGAGGGCCGCGGTCCTACAATGAGCAGTTCTTC.

V and J are TRBV20-1 and TRBJ2-3, with no clear D. The length of the CDR3 is 12 residues. Germline-derived CDR1 and CDR2 are DFQATT and SNEGSKA (reference sequence). The germline V and J ends were trimmed by 3 bases and 2 bases, with 6 bases remaining between them. The CDR3 loop is CSARTLTDTQYF. CDR3 DNA: TGCAGTGCTAGGACACTCACAGATACGCAGTATTTT.

This clonotype was picked up a small number of times. This rearrangement joins TRBV6-1 to TRBJ2-7, with TRBD2 identical over 9 bases. The CDR3 runs 14 residues. The germline V gene encodes CDR1 MNHNS and CDR2 SASEGT. V lost 6 bases to trimming and J lost 4 bases; unmatched junction nucleotides: 7. The CDR3, as DNA: TGTGCCAGCAGACCTAGCGGGAATTGGTACGAGCAGTACTTC. The encoded protein is CASRPSGNWYEQYF.

The chain is built from TRBV29-1 and TRBJ2-7; weak D call: TRBD2 (6 bases). Germline-derived CDR1 and CDR2 are SQVTM and ANQGSEA. V was pared by 4 bases and J by 5 bases, with 9 bases between. The CDR3 spans 11 residues. The DNA of the CDR3 is TGCAGCGTTGCCCGGAGGGACGAGCAGTACTTC. It yields the protein CSVARRDEQYF.

The chain joins TRBV14 to TRBJ2-7; tentatively, D is TRBD1 (5 bases). Germline values: CDR1 SGHDN, CDR2 FVKESK. V was cut by 4 bases and J by 4 bases, with 11 bases left in between. CDR3 length equals 13 residues. CDR3 in amino acids: CASSRTPGYEQYF. CDR3 DNA sequence: TGTGCCAGCAGCCGCACCCCAGGGTACGAGCAGTACTTC. The variable domain in full, completed from reference TRBV14 and TRBJ2-7, reads EAGVTQFPSHSVIEKGQTVTLRCDPISGHDNLYWYRRVMGKEIKFLLHFVKESKQDESGMPNNRFLAERTGGTYSTLKVQPAELEDSGVYFCASSRTPGYEQYFGPGTRLTVT.

Ten or more counts support this clonotype. The rearrangement joins TRBV29-1 to TRBJ1-1; tentatively, D is TRBD1 (5 bases). Trimming took off 7 bases at V and 3 bases at J, with 18 bases between the two ends. Per the germline V gene, CDR1 is SQVTM and CDR2 is ANQGSEA. The CDR3 is made up of 14 amino acids. In nucleotides, the CDR3 is TGCAGCGCCTCGGGAGGGGCATCGGACACTGAAGCTTTCTTT. Translated: CSASGGASDTEAFF.

The chain joins TRBV5-1 to TRBJ2-7; possible D gene TRBD1, 7 bases. Germline lookup yields CDR1 SGHRS and CDR2 YFSETQ. V lost 2 bases to trimming and J lost 2 bases, with 11 bases between them. The CDR3 extends over 14 amino acids. CDR3 amino acids: CASSFGGGPYEQYF. The DNA for the CDR3 is TGCGCCAGCAGCTTCGGAGGGGGCCCCTACGAGCAGTACTTC.

Many counts were recorded for this clonotype. CDR3 loop: CASSPKVRGLVYEQYF. The CDR3 nucleotides read TGTGCCAGCTCACCCAAGGTGAGGGGGCTAGTCTACGAGCAGTACTTC. The V gene is TRBV18, the J gene TRBJ2-7; 7 bases are shared with TRBD1. Unmatched junction bases numbered 11, after V lost 3 bases and J lost 3 bases. The CDR3 contains 16 residues. From germline, CDR1 is KGHSH and CDR2 LQKENI.

This chain links TRBV29-1 with TRBJ2-2; the D is unclear. The V gene's germline CDR1 is SQVTM and CDR2 ANQGSEA. Trimming cost V 4 bases and J 6 bases, with 6 bases left between them. The CDR3 is 11 residues long. CDR3: CSVGWAGELFF. The CDR3 DNA follows: TGCAGCGTTGGTTGGGCCGGGGAGCTGTTTTTT.